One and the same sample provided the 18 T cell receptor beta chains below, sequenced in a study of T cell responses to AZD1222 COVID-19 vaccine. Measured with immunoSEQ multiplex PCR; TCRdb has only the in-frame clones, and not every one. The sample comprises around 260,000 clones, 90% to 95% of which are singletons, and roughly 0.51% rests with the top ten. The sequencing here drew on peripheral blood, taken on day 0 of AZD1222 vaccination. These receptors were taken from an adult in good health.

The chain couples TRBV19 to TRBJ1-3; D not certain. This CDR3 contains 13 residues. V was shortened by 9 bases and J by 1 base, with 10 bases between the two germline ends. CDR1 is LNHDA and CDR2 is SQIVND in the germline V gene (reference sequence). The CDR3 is CASHVGSGNTIYF. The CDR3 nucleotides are TGTGCCAGCCACGTAGGGTCTGGAAACACCATATATTTT.

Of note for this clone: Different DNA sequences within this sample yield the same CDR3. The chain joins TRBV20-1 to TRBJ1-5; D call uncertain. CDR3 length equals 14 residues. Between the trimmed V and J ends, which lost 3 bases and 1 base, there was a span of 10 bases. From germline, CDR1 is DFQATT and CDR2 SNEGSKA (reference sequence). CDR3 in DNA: TGCAGTGCTAGTCGGGGAGGCAGCAATCAGCCCCAGCATTTT. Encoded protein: CSASRGGSNQPQHF.

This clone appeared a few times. CDR3 in DNA: TGTGCCAGCAGCGTCGCGGGGGTCACAGATACGCAGTATTTT. Translation: CASSVAGVTDTQYF. The chain joins TRBV9 to TRBJ2-3; 7 nucleotides line up with TRBD2. CDR3 length: 14 residues. Losses at the gene ends were 2 bases for V and 2 bases for J; bases not matched to a gene: 2. The germline V gene has CDR1 SGDLS and CDR2 YYNGEE.

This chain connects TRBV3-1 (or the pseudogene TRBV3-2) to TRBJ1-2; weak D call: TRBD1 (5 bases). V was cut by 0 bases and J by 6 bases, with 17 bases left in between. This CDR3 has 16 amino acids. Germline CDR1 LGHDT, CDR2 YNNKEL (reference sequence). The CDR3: CASSQDGGVLGHGYTF. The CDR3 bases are TGTGCCAGCAGCCAAGATGGGGGAGTCCTGGGGCATGGCTACACCTTC.

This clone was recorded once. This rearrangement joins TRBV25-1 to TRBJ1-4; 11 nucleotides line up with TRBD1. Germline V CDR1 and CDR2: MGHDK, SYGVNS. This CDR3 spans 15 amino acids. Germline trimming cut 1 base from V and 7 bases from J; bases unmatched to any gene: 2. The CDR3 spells CASSESGTGGEKLFF. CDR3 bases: TGTGCCAGCAGTGAATCAGGGACAGGGGGTGAAAAACTGTTTTTT.

CDR3 DNA: TGTGCCACCAGTGATTCCAGGGAAATGGACCAGCCCCAGCATTTT. This translates into CATSDSREMDQPQHF. This rearrangement joins TRBV24-1 to TRBJ1-5; possibly TRBD1 for D (5 bases). This CDR3 region has 15 residues. The V gene's germline CDR1 is KGHDR and CDR2 SFDVKD. V lost 2 bases and J lost 7, with 14 bases in between.

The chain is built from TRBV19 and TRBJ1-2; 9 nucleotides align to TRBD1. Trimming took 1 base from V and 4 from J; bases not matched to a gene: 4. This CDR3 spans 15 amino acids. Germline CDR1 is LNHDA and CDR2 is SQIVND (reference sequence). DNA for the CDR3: TGTGCCAGTAGTATAGGCACAGGGGGCGGCTATGGCTACACCTTC. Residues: CASSIGTGGGYGYTF.

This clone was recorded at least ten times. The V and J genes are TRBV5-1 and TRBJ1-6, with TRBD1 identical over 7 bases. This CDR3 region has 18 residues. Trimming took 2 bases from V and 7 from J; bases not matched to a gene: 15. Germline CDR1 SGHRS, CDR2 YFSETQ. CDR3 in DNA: TGCGCCAGCAGCTTTGGGTCCCCCTACAGGGGAGTCAATTCACCCCTCCACTTT. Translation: CASSFGSPYRGVNSPLHF.

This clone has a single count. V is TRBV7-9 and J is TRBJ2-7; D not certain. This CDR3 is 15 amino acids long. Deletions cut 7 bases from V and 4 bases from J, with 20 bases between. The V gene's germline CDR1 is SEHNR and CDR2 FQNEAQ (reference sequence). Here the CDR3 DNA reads TGTGCCAGCACCGATAAAACCGGGCTTAAGTACGAGCAGTACTTC. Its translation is CASTDKTGLKYEQYF.

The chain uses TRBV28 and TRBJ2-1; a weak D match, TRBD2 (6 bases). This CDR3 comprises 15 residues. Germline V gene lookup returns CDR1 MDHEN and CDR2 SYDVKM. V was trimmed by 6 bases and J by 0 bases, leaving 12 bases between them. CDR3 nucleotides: TGTGCCAGCAGGGTCGCCGGGAGCTCCTACAATGAGCAGTTCTTC. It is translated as CASRVAGSSYNEQFF.

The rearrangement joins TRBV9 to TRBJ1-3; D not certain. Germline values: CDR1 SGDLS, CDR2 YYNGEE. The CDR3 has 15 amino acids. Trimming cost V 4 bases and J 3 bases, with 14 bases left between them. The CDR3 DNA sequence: TGTGCCAGCAGCTCCCGGCCCGGAGGTGGAAACACCATATATTTT. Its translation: CASSSRPGGGNTIYF.

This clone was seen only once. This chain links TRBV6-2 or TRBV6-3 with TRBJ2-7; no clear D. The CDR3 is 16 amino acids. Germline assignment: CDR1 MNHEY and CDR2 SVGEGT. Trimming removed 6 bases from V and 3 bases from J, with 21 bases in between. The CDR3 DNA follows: TGTGCCAGCAGCCCCATTCAATCTAGGTTGGTCTACGAGCAGTACTTC. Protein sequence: CASSPIQSRLVYEQYF.

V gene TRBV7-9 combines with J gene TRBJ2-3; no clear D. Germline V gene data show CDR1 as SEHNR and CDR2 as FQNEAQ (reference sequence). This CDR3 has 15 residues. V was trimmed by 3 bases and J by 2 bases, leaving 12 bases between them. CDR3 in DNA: TGTGCCAGCAGCTTTGGGCGGACCCCCACAGATACGCAGTATTTT. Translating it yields CASSFGRTPTDTQYF.

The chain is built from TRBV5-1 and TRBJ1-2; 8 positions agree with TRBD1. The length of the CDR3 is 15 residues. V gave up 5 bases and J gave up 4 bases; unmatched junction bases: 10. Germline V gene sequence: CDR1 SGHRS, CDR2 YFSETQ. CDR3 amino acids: CASSSRTGSGYGYTF. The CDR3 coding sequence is TGCGCCAGCAGTTCCCGGACAGGGTCGGGCTATGGCTACACCTTC.

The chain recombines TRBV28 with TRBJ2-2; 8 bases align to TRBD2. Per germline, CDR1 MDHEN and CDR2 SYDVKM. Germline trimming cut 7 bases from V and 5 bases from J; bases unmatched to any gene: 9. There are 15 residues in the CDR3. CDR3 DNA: TGTGCCAGCACGAGTCCGGGACTAGAGACCGGGGAGCTGTTTTTT. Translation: CASTSPGLETGELFF.

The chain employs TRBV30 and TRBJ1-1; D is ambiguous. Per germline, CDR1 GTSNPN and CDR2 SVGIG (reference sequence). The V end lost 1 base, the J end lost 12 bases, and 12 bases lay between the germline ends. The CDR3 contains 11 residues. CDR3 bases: TGTGCCTGGAGTGCGCTCGGAAGGCCTTTCTTT. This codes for CAWSALGRPFF.

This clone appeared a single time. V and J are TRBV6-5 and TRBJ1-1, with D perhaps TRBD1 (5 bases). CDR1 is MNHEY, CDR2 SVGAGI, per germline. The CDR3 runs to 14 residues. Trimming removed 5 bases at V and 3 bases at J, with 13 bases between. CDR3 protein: CASSINRGDTEAFF. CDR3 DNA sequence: TGTGCCAGCAGTATAAATAGGGGTGACACTGAAGCTTTCTTT.

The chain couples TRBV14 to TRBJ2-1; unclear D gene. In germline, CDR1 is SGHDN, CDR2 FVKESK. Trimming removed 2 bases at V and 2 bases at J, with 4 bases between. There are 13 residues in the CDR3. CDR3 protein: CASSQRTYNEQFF. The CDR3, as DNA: TGTGCCAGCAGCCAAAGGACCTACAATGAGCAGTTCTTC.